Listed below are T cell receptor beta chains from one sample, sequenced in a study of regulatory T cells in long-lasting Graves disease. TCRdb analysed the multiplex PCR reads with MiXCR anew, one entry per CDR3 protein. The table records about 320,000 distinct CDR3 sequences, 15% to 20% of them present only once. Sequenced material: peripheral blood mononuclear cells (PBMCs), taken at new diagnosis, from a patient treated with antithyroid drugs. The receptor set was obtained from a female donor with Graves disease. CDR3s include the opening cysteine and the closing phenylalanine or tryptophan. D genes are given only for firm matches. Rows may omit the clone size; those that give it use once, few, many or a size class.

clone size,D gene,J gene,V gene,CDR3 protein,CDR3 DNA
many,TRBD2,TRBJ2-3,TRBV29-1,CSVRLATDTQYF,TGCAGCGTTCGACTAGCGACAGATACGCAGTATTTT
many,.,TRBJ1-3,TRBV12-3/TRBV12-4,CASSFRSSGNTIYF,TGTGCCAGCAGTTTTAGGTCCTCTGGAAACACCATATATTTT
.,.,TRBJ1-5,TRBV2,CASSEVRAANQPQHF,TGTGCCAGCAGTGAAGTCCGAGCAGCAAATCAGCCCCAGCATTTT
many,TRBD1,TRBJ1-6,TRBV15,CATSSGQENSPLHF,TGTGCCACCAGCTCGGGACAGGAAAATTCACCCCTCCACTTT
.,TRBD2,TRBJ2-1,TRBV12-3/TRBV12-4,CASSQSGSNNEQFF,TGTGCCAGCAGCCAAAGCGGGAGCAACAATGAGCAGTTCTTC
many,.,TRBJ2-7,TRBV9,CASSVGVSYEQYF,TGTGCCAGCAGTGTTGGGGTCTCCTACGAGCAGTACTTC
few,TRBD1,TRBJ2-2,TRBV19,CASRIRDRVTGELFF,TGTGCCAGTAGAATCCGGGACAGGGTAACCGGGGAGCTGTTTTTT
many,TRBD2,TRBJ2-5,TRBV20-1,CSAPTSGETQYF,TGCAGTGCCCCGACTAGCGGGGAGACCCAGTACTTC
few,.,TRBJ1-2,TRBV10-3,CAISESRTESYTF,TGTGCCATCAGTGAGTCCAGGACGGAAAGCTACACCTTC
many,TRBD1,TRBJ1-4,TRBV19,CASRLRDRATEKLFF,TGTGCCAGTAGACTGAGGGACAGGGCGACTGAAAAACTGTTTTTT
many,TRBD1,TRBJ1-1,TRBV7-9,CASSLDWAGGNTEAFF,TGTGCCAGCAGCTTAGATTGGGCAGGGGGGAACACTGAAGCTTTCTTT
many,.,TRBJ2-7,TRBV5-1,CASSLTGSGVVDYEQYF,TGCGCCAGCAGCTTGACCGGGTCGGGCGTTGTGGACTACGAGCAGTACTTC
few,.,TRBJ2-3,TRBV5-1,CASSFRTGGLDTQYF,TGCGCCAGCAGCTTCCGGACTGGGGGGTTAGATACGCAGTATTTT
many,.,TRBJ1-3,TRBV27,CASSLSNSGNTIYF,TGTGCCAGCAGTTTGAGCAACTCTGGAAACACCATATATTTT
.,TRBD2,TRBJ2-7,TRBV19,CASSNSAGVREQYF,TGTGCCAGTAGTAACTCCGCGGGAGTCCGCGAGCAGTACTTC
many,.,TRBJ1-4,TRBV12-3/TRBV12-4,CASSSSRSSTNEKLFF,TGTGCCAGCAGTTCCTCTCGAAGTTCAACTAATGAAAAACTGTTTTTT
.,.,TRBJ2-1,TRBV9,CASSVHGEYNEQFF,TGTGCCAGCAGCGTACACGGGGAGTACAATGAGCAGTTCTTC
.,.,TRBJ1-5,TRBV12-3/TRBV12-4,CASSPGGVSNQPQHF,TGTGCCAGCAGTCCCGGGGGGGTAAGCAATCAGCCCCAGCATTTT
many,TRBD2,TRBJ2-1,TRBV19,CASSIDGLAGTNEQFF,TGTGCCAGTAGTATAGATGGGCTAGCGGGCACCAATGAGCAGTTCTTC
many,.,TRBJ2-4,TRBV3-1,CASSPRLVAAKNIQYF,TGTGCCAGCAGCCCTCGACTAGTTGCGGCCAAAAACATTCAGTACTTC
many,TRBD2,TRBJ2-3,TRBV20-1,CSASSGSPNTQYF,TGCAGTGCTTCTAGCGGGAGTCCGAATACGCAGTATTTT
.,.,TRBJ2-5,TRBV30,CAWRGLARETQYF,TGTGCCTGGAGAGGATTGGCCAGGGAGACCCAGTACTTC
many,.,TRBJ2-1,TRBV11-3,CASSLGIWGALINEQFF,TGTGCCAGCAGCTTAGGGATTTGGGGGGCCTTAATCAATGAGCAGTTCTTC
many,.,TRBJ2-4,TRBV6-1,CASSEFLAKNIQYF,TGTGCCAGCAGTGAATTCCTAGCCAAAAACATTCAGTACTTC
few,.,TRBJ2-5,TRBV29-1,CSVEGGMRQETQYF,TGCAGCGTTGAAGGGGGCATGAGGCAAGAGACCCAGTACTTC
.,TRBD2,TRBJ2-7,TRBV15,CATSIQRGGAYEQYF,TGTGCCACCAGCATTCAACGGGGGGGCGCCTACGAGCAGTACTTC
many,TRBD2,TRBJ2-7,TRBV7-6,CASSPLLAGGPYEQYF,TGTGCCAGCAGCCCCCTACTAGCGGGAGGGCCCTACGAGCAGTACTTC
.,TRBD1,TRBJ2-7,TRBV28,CASISRDRGYEQYF,TGTGCCAGCATCTCCCGGGACAGGGGTTACGAGCAGTACTTC
many,TRBD2,TRBJ2-1,TRBV2,CASRTTGTSGREQFF,TGTGCCAGCCGGACCACCGGGACTAGCGGGCGTGAGCAGTTCTTC